This paragraph covers one T cell receptor beta chain sequence. The table came from immunoSEQ multiplex PCR; TCRdb's copy has only in-frame clones and leaves some out. In the table there are about 75,000 clones, 95% to 98% of which are singletons. The sample belongs to a study of technical replicates of blood from a few donors. This CDR3 has 15 amino acids. Germline V gene lookup returns CDR1 SGDLS and CDR2 YYNGEE. V lost 3 bases and J lost 1; bases outside the gene matches: 3. This sequence joins TRBV9 and TRBJ2-3; 9 positions agree with TRBD2. The sequenced sample was T cells isolated from PBMCs. The TCR comes from a human donor in good health. CDR3 residues: CASSGSGSGTDTQYF. DNA of the CDR3: TGTGCCAGCAGCGGTAGCGGGAGTGGCACAGATACGCAGTATTTT.